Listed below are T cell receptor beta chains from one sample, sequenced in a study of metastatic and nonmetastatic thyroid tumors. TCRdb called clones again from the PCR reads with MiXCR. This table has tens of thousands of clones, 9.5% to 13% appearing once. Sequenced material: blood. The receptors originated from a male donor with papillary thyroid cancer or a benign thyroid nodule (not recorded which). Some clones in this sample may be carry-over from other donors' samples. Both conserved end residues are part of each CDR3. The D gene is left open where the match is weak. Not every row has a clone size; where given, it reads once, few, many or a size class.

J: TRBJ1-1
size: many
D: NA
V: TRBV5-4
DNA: TGTGCCACCAACTCTCGGGGAGACCTGAACACTGAAGCTTTCTTT
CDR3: CATNSRGDLNTEAFF

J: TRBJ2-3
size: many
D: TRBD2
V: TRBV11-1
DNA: TGTGCCAGCAGCTTAATCCGGACTAGCGAATCCACAGATACGCAGTATTTT
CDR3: CASSLIRTSESTDTQYF

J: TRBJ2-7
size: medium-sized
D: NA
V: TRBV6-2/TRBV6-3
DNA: TGTGCCAGCGGTGATTACGAGCAGTACTTC
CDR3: CASGDYEQYF

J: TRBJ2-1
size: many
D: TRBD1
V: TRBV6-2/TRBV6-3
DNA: TGTGCCAGCAGTTACGACCGGGACAGGCAATTTGGGTCCTACAATGAGCAGTTCTTC
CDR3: CASSYDRDRQFGSYNEQFF

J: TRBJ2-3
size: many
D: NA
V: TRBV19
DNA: TGTGCCAGTAGTCCACGCAGTAGCACAGATACGCAGTATTTT
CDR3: CASSPRSSTDTQYF

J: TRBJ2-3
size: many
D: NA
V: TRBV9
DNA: TGTGCCAGCAGCGTCCTGGAAACAGATACGCAGTATTTT
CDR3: CASSVLETDTQYF

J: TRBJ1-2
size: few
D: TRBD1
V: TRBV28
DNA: TGTGCCAGCAGGCCCGGGCCGGGACAGGGGGGTGTCTACACCTTC
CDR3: CASRPGPGQGGVYTF

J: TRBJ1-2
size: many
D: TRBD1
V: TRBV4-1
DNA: TGCGCCAGCAGCCAGCAGCGGACAGGGGGAATGGGGAGCTACACCTTC
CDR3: CASSQQRTGGMGSYTF

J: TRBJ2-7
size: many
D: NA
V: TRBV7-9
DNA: TGTGCCAGCAGCTTAGGGGAGGCTCCCGAGCAGTACTTC
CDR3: CASSLGEAPEQYF

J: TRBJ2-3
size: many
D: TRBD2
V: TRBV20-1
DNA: TGCAGTGCTAGAGGTGAAGCGGGATCCAGGATCAGCACAGATACGCAGTATTTT
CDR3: CSARGEAGSRISTDTQYF

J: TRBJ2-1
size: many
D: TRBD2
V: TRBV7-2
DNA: TGTGCCAGCAGCTCCCAAGGACTAGCGGGATTCAATGAGCAGTTCTTC
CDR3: CASSSQGLAGFNEQFF

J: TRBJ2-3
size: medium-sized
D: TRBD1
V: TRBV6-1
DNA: TGTGCCAGCAGGGAAACAGGGGGAGCCACAGATACGCAGTATTTT
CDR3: CASRETGGATDTQYF

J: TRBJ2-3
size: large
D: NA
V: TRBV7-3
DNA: TGTGCCAGCAGCTTACTAAACAGCCAGAACAGCACAGATACGCAGTATTTT
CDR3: CASSLLNSQNSTDTQYF

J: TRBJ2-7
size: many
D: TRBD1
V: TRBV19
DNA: TGTGCCAGTAGTATAGACAGGGGGCGCGAGCAGTACTTC
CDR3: CASSIDRGREQYF

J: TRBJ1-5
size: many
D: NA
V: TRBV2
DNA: TGTGCCAGCAGTGAAGGCCCAGGGCCCAATCAGCCCCAGCATTTT
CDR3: CASSEGPGPNQPQHF

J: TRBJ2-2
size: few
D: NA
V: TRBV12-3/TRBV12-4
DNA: TGTGCCAGCAATCCGACTACCGCGAACACCGGGGAGCTGTTTTTT
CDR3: CASNPTTANTGELFF

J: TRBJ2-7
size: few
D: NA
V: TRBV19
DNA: TGTGCCAGTGTCACTAGTGGGGGTAGCTCCTACGAGCAGTACTTC
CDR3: CASVTSGGSSYEQYF

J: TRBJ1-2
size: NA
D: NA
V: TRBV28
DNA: TGTGCCAGCAGTCCACGGACGGCTGGCTACACCTTC
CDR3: CASSPRTAGYTF

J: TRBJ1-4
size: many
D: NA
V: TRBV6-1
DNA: TGTGCCAGCAGTCGGACTATAGATGAAAAACTGTTTTTT
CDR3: CASSRTIDEKLFF

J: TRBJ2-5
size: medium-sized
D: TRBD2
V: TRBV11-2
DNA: TGTGCCAGCCAAGCGGGGGGGCAAGAGACCCAGTACTTC
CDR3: CASQAGGQETQYF

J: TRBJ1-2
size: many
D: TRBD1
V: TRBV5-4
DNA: TGTGCCAGCAGCTCGGACAGGACTTTCTACACCTTC
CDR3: CASSSDRTFYTF

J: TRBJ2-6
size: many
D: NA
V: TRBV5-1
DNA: TGCGCCAGCAGCTTGACGGGGGGACAGAACGTCCTGACTTTC
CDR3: CASSLTGGQNVLTF